The 31 T cell receptor beta chains in this list originate from one sample, sequenced in a study of T-cell reconstitution after alpha-beta-depleted transplantation in children. Preparing the TCRbeta library involved the use of unique molecular identifiers. TCRdb recomputed calls from the PCR reads with MiXCR, one row per CDR3 protein. The table has 450,000 to 700,000 distinct CDR3 sequences, more than 20% seen once; the top ten hold 30% to 45%. The specimen comprised PBMCs, sampled before TCRalphabeta/CD19-depleted stem cell transplant. The receptors originated from a boy under two years old with Wiskott-Aldrich syndrome, due to receive a stem cell transplant.

The V and J genes are TRBV12-3 or TRBV12-4 and TRBJ1-1; D gene ambiguous. V dropped 6 bases and J dropped 5 bases, with 13 bases sitting between them. This CDR3 has 13 amino acids. The CDR3 spells CASRIKAGTEAFF. The DNA of the CDR3 is TGTGCCAGCAGAATCAAGGCCGGGACTGAAGCTTTCTTT.

The chain links TRBV5-1 to TRBJ2-1; the match to TRBD2 covers 10 bases. Germline-derived CDR1 and CDR2 are SGHRS and YFSETQ. The CDR3 length is 17 residues. The junction had 6 bases not matched to a gene; V was cut back by 2 bases and J by 1 base. The CDR3 reads CASSLLSSGGSYNEQFF. As DNA, the CDR3 is TGCGCCAGCAGCTTACTGTCTAGCGGGGGATCCTACAATGAGCAGTTCTTC.

The chain couples TRBV5-1 to TRBJ2-3; TRBD2 agrees at 9 bases. J was trimmed by 0 bases and V by 0 bases; bases with no gene match: 2. In germline, CDR1 is SGHRS, CDR2 YFSETQ. The CDR3 contains 16 residues. The CDR3 coding sequence is TGCGCCAGCAGCTTGGCTAGCGGGGTTAGCACAGATACGCAGTATTTT. Amino acid sequence: CASSLASGVSTDTQYF.

The chain uses TRBV3-1 and TRBJ1-6; D is ambiguous. The CDR3 contains 17 residues. The germline V gene has CDR1 LGHDT and CDR2 YNNKEL (reference sequence). With 2 bases removed from V and 1 base from J, the gap between germline ends came to 12 bases. The CDR3 nucleotides read TGTGCCAGCAGCCAAAGATCGATCAGTTCCTATAATTCACCCCTCCACTTT. Protein sequence: CASSQRSISSYNSPLHF.

The chain recombines TRBV5-1 with TRBJ2-7, with 10 positions matching TRBD2. The germline CDR1 and CDR2 sequences are SGHRS and YFSETQ. The V and J ends lost 0 bases and 4 bases, in that order; junction bases with no gene match: 7. The CDR3 totals 16 residues. The CDR3 bases are TGCGCCAGCAGCTTGGCCGCTAGCGGGAGCGCTTACGAGCAGTACTTC. Translating gives CASSLAASGSAYEQYF.

The chain combines TRBV5-1 with TRBJ2-7; TRBD1 aligns across 9 bases. The CDR3 loop spans 15 amino acids. Trimming took 5 bases from V and 4 from J; bases not matched to a gene: 10. Germline assignment: CDR1 SGHRS and CDR2 YFSETQ. Written as DNA, the CDR3 is TGCGCCAGCAGGAATCAACAGGGGGCTATGTACGAGCAGTACTTC. Translating gives CASRNQQGAMYEQYF.

A word on this clonotype: At one boundary the junction diverges from the germline segment, which might be a read error. DNA for the CDR3: TGTGCCAGCAGCCCCTACTACGATGAGCAGTTCTTC. Translated: CASSPYYDEQFF. The J gene is TRBJ2-1, the V gene TRBV28; the D is unclear. The length of the CDR3 is 12 residues. Per the germline V gene, CDR1 is MDHEN and CDR2 is SYDVKM.

The chain links TRBV30 to TRBJ2-7; 7 bases align to TRBD2. V shed 3 bases and J 3 bases; nucleotides not matched to a gene: 5. Germline CDR1 is GTSNPN and CDR2 is SVGIG (reference sequence). The CDR3 sequence is 13 residues long. This CDR3 reads CAWSPTSFYEQYF. For the CDR3, the DNA is TGTGCCTGGAGCCCGACTAGCTTCTACGAGCAGTACTTC.

This clonotype occurred many times. An end of the junction differs from the germline gene, which may be a read error. The chain carries TRBV5-1 and TRBJ2-1, with D possibly matching TRBD1 (5 bases). CDR3 length equals 15 residues. CDR1 is SGHRS, CDR2 YFSETQ, per germline. The CDR3 loop reads CASSLARGSYNEQFF. In DNA form, the CDR3 reads TGTGCCAGCAGTTTAGCTAGGGGCTCCTACAATGAGCAGTTCTTC.

The J gene is TRBJ2-2, the V gene TRBV21-1; the DNA was not compared with TRBD2, the D call given in the table. TRBV21-1 has pseudogene status. The CDR3 loop spans 13 amino acids. The CDR3 region has the DNA TGTGCCAGCCCTTCATCCCCGCCCGGGGAGCTGTTTTTT. This translates into CASPSSPPGELFF.

The rearrangement uses TRBV1 and TRBJ2-7; the D call in the table, TRBD2, was not verified against the DNA. TRBV1 is an annotated pseudogene. The CDR3 runs to 14 residues. Here the CDR3 DNA reads TGCACCAGCCCAAGACTAGCGGGAGTACGAGAGCAGTACTTC. Its protein product is CTSPRLAGVREQYF.

This clonotype was picked up a small number of times. This chain uses TRBV5-5 with TRBJ2-6, with D hard to call. There are 15 residues in the CDR3. The germline V gene encodes CDR1 SGHKS and CDR2 YYEKEE (reference sequence). Trimming removed 1 base from V and 0 bases from J, with 5 bases in between. This chain's CDR3 is CASSLWASGANVLTF. The DNA of the CDR3 is TGTGCCAGCAGCTTGTGGGCCTCTGGGGCCAACGTCCTGACTTTC. Drawing the rest from reference TRBV5-5 and TRBJ2-6, the complete variable domain is DAGVTQSPTHLIKTRGQQVTLRCSPISGHKSVSWYQQVLGQGPQFIFQYYEKEERGRGNFPDRFSARQFPNYSSELNVNALLLGDSALYLCASSLWASGANVLTFGAGSRLTVL.

In this sample, this clonotype turned up a few times. This rearrangement joins TRBV6-1 to TRBJ1-4; TRBD1 matches at 8 bases. CDR1 and CDR2 (germline): MNHNS, SASEGT. The CDR3 covers 14 residues. V lost 7 bases and J lost 5; bases outside the gene matches: 6. The CDR3 protein is CASMKDRANEKLFF. CDR3 in DNA: TGTGCCAGCATGAAGGACAGGGCAAATGAAAAACTGTTTTTT.

This clonotype was picked up a small number of times. This chain uses TRBV6-5 with TRBJ2-5; TRBD1 might be the D (5 bases). Germline lookup yields CDR1 MNHEY and CDR2 SVGAGI. V lost 2 bases, J lost 4 bases, and 8 bases lay in between. There are 13 residues in the CDR3. The CDR3 coding sequence is TGTGCCAGCAGTTACGACGACAGAGAGACCCAGTACTTC. Its protein product is CASSYDDRETQYF.

This rearrangement joins TRBV12-3 or TRBV12-4 to TRBJ2-3; 8 bases line up with TRBD2. Losses at the gene ends were 5 bases for V and 2 bases for J; bases not matched to a gene: 6. CDR3 length: 15 residues. DNA for the CDR3: TGTGCCAGCAGTACCCGCGGGAGGAACACAGATACGCAGTATTTT. The encoded protein is CASSTRGRNTDTQYF.

This clonotype turned up a few times. J is TRBJ2-3 and V is TRBV29-1; D is unclear. The CDR3 loop spans 13 amino acids. V was clipped by 4 bases and J by 6 bases, with 14 bases between them. CDR1 is SQVTM and CDR2 is ANQGSEA in the germline V gene. Written as DNA, the CDR3 is TGCAGCGTTGTAGGCAACCCGAGGGATACGCAGTATTTT. Its protein product is CSVVGNPRDTQYF.

The chain is built from TRBV15 and TRBJ2-3; D is tentatively TRBD1 or TRBD2 (5 bases each). The CDR3 is 15 amino acids. V was clipped by 1 base and J by 0 bases, with 8 bases between them. Germline CDR1 is LNHNV and CDR2 is YYDKDF (reference sequence). The CDR3 sequence is CATSRGDGSTDTQYF. As DNA, the CDR3 is TGTGCCACCAGCAGAGGGGACGGTAGCACAGATACGCAGTATTTT.

The sample holds a few counts of this clonotype. J is TRBJ1-1 and V is TRBV4-2, with 7 bases lining up with TRBD1. The CDR3 sequence is 11 residues long. CDR1 and CDR2 (germline): LGHNA, YNFKEQ. Trimming took 4 bases from V and 11 from J; bases not matched to a gene: 4. DNA of the CDR3: TGTGCCAGCAGCCCAGGCAGGGGGGCTTTCTTT. This sequence encodes CASSPGRGAFF.

The genes are TRBV20-1 and TRBJ2-7; a possible D gene is TRBD2 (5 bases). The CDR3 extends over 14 amino acids. The germline V gene encodes CDR1 DFQATT and CDR2 SNEGSKA (reference sequence). V dropped 0 bases and J dropped 6 bases, with 15 bases sitting between them. The CDR3 nucleotides read TGCAGTGCTAGAGAGGGAGTGGGATGGGGCGAGCAGTACTTC. It translates to CSAREGVGWGEQYF.

The CDR3 loop reads CASSHPERERETQYF. The CDR3 DNA reads as TGTGCCAGCAGCCATCCTGAGCGGGAGAGGGAGACCCAGTACTTC. The chain links TRBV4-2 to TRBJ2-5, with TRBD2 identical over 8 bases. This CDR3 region has 15 residues. From germline, CDR1 is LGHNA and CDR2 YNFKEQ. After removal of 3 bases from V and 5 bases from J, the junction contained 8 bases not matched to a gene.

This clonotype was observed a few times. The rearrangement uses TRBV24-1 and TRBJ2-3, with D hard to call. The CDR3 is 15 residues long. V was trimmed by 4 bases and J by 0 bases, leaving 10 bases between them. Germline V gives CDR1 KGHDR, CDR2 SFDVKD. CDR3: CATSETGRSTDTQYF. The CDR3 DNA reads as TGTGCCACCAGTGAAACGGGTCGGAGCACAGATACGCAGTATTTT.

This clonotype was observed many times. The rearrangement uses TRBV28 and TRBJ2-1; 8 nucleotides line up with TRBD2. This CDR3 contains 16 residues. Looked up from germline, CDR1 is MDHEN and CDR2 is SYDVKM. V shed 2 bases, J shed 0 bases, and the junction held 3 bases outside the gene matches. DNA of the CDR3: TGTGCCAGCAGTTTAGCCGGGACTAGCTCCTACAATGAGCAGTTCTTC. Translation gives CASSLAGTSSYNEQFF.

This clonotype was observed a few times. The chain uses TRBV14 and TRBJ2-5, with 15 bases aligning to TRBD2. Trimming cost V 2 bases and J 3 bases; bases outside gene matches: 7. Germline loops: CDR1 SGHDN, CDR2 FVKESK. The CDR3 loop spans 18 amino acids. In DNA, the CDR3 is TGTGCCAGCAGCCAATGGACTAGCGGGAGGGTCTTGGAAGAGACCCAGTACTTC. This encodes CASSQWTSGRVLEETQYF.

The chain carries TRBV12-3 or TRBV12-4 and TRBJ2-7; 8 bases fit TRBD1. This CDR3 region has 16 residues. V lost 6 bases, J lost 3 bases, and 13 bases stayed unmatched. The CDR3 protein is CASSRGTGNIFYEQYF. CDR3 bases: TGTGCCAGCAGCCGGGGGACAGGTAATATATTCTACGAGCAGTACTTC.

The chain joins TRBV20-1 to TRBJ1-1; no clear D gene. Trimming stripped 7 bases from V and 0 bases from J, with 6 bases between. The CDR3 spans 11 residues. The germline V gene has CDR1 DFQATT and CDR2 SNEGSKA (reference sequence). As DNA, the CDR3 is TGCAGTGGCTCTATGAACACTGAAGCTTTCTTT. Protein product: CSGSMNTEAFF.

This clonotype was seen a few times. The chain combines TRBV4-2 with TRBJ1-2, with D unresolved. Germline V CDR1 and CDR2: LGHNA, YNFKEQ. Trimming took 2 bases from V and 2 from J, leaving 9 bases between them. The CDR3 contains 14 residues. CDR3 loop: CASSQWAANYGYTF. The CDR3 region has the DNA TGTGCCAGCAGCCAATGGGCAGCGAACTATGGCTACACCTTC.

The V and J genes are TRBV3-1 and TRBJ2-1; no definite D call. Germline loops: CDR1 LGHDT, CDR2 YNNKEL (reference sequence). CDR3 length: 13 amino acids. V lost 0 bases and J lost 11, with 11 bases in between. CDR3 amino acids: CASSQERPSQQFF. The CDR3 DNA sequence: TGTGCCAGCAGCCAAGAGCGCCCCTCCCAGCAGTTCTTC.

This clonotype was picked up a small number of times. The chain couples TRBV12-3 or TRBV12-4 to TRBJ2-7; D is perhaps TRBD1 (6 bases). CDR3 length: 15 residues. V was cut by 4 bases and J by 6 bases, with 19 bases left in between. CDR3 bases: TGTGCCAGCAGTTCCATGTCGATACAGGGCCTCGAGCAGTACTTC. Protein: CASSSMSIQGLEQYF.

This clonotype was picked up a small number of times. The chain carries TRBV5-8 and TRBJ2-1; perhaps D is TRBD1 or TRBD2 (5 bases each). The CDR3 spans 12 residues. CDR1 is SGHTS, CDR2 YDEGEE, per germline. Deletions cut 4 bases from V and 12 bases from J, with 14 bases between. CDR3 sequence reads: CASSRIQGVQFF. The CDR3 region has the DNA TGTGCCAGCAGCCGGATCCAGGGAGTGCAGTTCTTC.

This clonotype was detected only a few times. This chain links TRBV10-2 with TRBJ2-2; D may be TRBD2 (6 bases). This CDR3 is 19 amino acids long. Germline V gene sequence: CDR1 WSHSY, CDR2 SAAADI. The V and J ends lost 5 bases and 0 bases respectively, with 22 bases between them. The CDR3 DNA sequence: TGCGCCAGCAGTCCAACCCAAACTAGCCGAAAAGCGAACACCGGGGAGCTGTTTTTT. This codes for CASSPTQTSRKANTGELFF.

This chain joins TRBV20-1 and TRBJ2-3, with 13 bases matching TRBD2. V dropped 6 bases and J dropped 7; count of bases not matched to a gene: 7. The CDR3 sequence is 14 residues long. CDR1 DFQATT and CDR2 SNEGSKA come from the germline V gene (reference sequence). Here the CDR3 reads CSAETSGRAYTQYF. The CDR3 coding sequence is TGCAGTGCCGAAACTAGCGGGAGGGCCTATACGCAGTATTTT.